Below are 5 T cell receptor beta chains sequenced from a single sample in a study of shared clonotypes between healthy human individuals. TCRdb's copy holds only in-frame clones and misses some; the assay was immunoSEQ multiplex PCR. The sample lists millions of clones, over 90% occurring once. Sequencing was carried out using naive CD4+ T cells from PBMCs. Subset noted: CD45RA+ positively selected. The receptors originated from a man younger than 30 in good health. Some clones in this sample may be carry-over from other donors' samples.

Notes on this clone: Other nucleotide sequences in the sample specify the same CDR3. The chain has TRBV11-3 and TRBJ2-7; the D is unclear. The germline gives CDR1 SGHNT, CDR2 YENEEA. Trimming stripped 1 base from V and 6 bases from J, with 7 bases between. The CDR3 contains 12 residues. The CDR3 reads CASSLVSGEQYF. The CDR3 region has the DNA TGTGCCAGCAGCTTAGTGTCCGGCGAGCAGTACTTC. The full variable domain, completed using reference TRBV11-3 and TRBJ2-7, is EAGVVQSPRYKIIEKKQPVAFWCNPISGHNTLYWYLQNLGQGPELLIRYENEEAVDDSQLPKDRFSAERLKGVDSTLKIQPAELGDSAVYLCASSLVSGEQYFGPGTRLTVT.

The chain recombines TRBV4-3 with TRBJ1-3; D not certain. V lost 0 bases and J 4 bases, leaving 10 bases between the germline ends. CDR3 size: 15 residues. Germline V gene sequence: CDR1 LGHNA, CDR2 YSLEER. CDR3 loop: CASSQEPYYGNTIYF. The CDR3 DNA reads TGCGCCAGCAGCCAAGAGCCGTATTACGGAAACACCATATATTTT.

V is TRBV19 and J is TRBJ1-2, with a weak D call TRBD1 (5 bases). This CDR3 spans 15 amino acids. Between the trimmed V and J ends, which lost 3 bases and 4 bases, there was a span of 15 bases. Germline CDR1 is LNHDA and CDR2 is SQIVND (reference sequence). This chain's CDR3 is CASSMVRANSYGYTF. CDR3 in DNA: TGTGCCAGTAGTATGGTCAGGGCAAATTCCTATGGCTACACCTTC.

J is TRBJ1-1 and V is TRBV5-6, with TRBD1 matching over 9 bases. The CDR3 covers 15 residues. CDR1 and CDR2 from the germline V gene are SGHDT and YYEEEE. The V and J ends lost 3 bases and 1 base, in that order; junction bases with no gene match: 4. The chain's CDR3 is CASSSPGQGNTEAFF. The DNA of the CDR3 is TGTGCCAGCAGCTCACCGGGACAGGGGAACACTGAAGCTTTCTTT.

CDR3 residues: CASSLVGGQFF. DNA of the CDR3: TGTGCCAGCAGCTTAGTTGGGGGCCAGTTCTTC. This rearrangement joins TRBV7-2 to TRBJ2-1, with D possibly matching TRBD1 (6 bases). Germline CDR1 SGHTA, CDR2 FQGNSA. CDR3 length: 11 residues. Trimming removed 1 base at V and 13 bases at J, with 8 bases between.